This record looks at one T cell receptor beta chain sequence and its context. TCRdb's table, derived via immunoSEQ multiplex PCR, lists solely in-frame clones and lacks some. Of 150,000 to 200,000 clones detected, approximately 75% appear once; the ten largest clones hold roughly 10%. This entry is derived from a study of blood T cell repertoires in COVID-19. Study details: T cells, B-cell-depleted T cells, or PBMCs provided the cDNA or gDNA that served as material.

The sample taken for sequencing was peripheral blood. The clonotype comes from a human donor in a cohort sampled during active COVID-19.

The chain's CDR3 is CASSTTGVEHGYTF. Here the CDR3 DNA reads TGTGCCAGCAGTACTACAGGGGTGGAGCATGGCTACACCTTC. J is TRBJ1-2 and V is TRBV25-1; 7 nucleotides agree with TRBD1. CDR1 MGHDK and CDR2 SYGVNS come from the germline V gene. There are 14 residues in the CDR3. Trimming removed 5 bases from V and 6 bases from J; junction bases left unmatched: 9.